The present T cell receptor beta chain was sequenced within a study of shared clonotypes between healthy human individuals. V lost 8 bases and J 5 bases, leaving 15 bases between the germline ends. CDR3 length: 13 amino acids. CDR1 SGHVS and CDR2 FQNEAQ come from the germline V gene. Sequenced by immunoSEQ multiplex PCR; TCRdb stores in-frame clones only, minus some. The table records approximately 2.3 million clones, more than 80% of them present only once. The sequenced material came from naive CD4+ T cells from PBMCs. Subset specified: CD45RA+ positively selected. The rearrangement joins TRBV7-8 to TRBJ1-1; D might be TRBD1 (5 bases). This TCR derives from a man between 18 and 35 years old in good health. Some clones in this sample may be carry-over from other donors' samples. The CDR3 DNA reads TGTGCCAGCGGGACTGAAATTGGAACTGAAGCTTTCTTT. Translation gives CASGTEIGTEAFF.